The 13 T cell receptor beta chains below come from one sample, sequenced in a study of T cell repertoires in cytomegalovirus infection. Antigen specificity for these receptors is unknown. TCRdb re-called the reads with MiXCR, one entry per CDR3 protein. The repertoire holds 550,000 to 850,000 distinct CDR3 sequences, with around 35% as singletons. Material: cultured PBMCs, obtained from culture after CMV antigen stimulation. These receptors all come from a human donor in good health (CMV status not recorded). Some clones in this sample may be carry-over from other donors' samples.

The chain employs TRBV20-1 and TRBJ1-1; TRBD1 might be the D (6 bases). Trimming stripped 5 bases from V and 0 bases from J, with 19 bases between. CDR3 length: 16 amino acids. Germline-derived CDR1 and CDR2 are DFQATT and SNEGSKA (reference sequence). CDR3 protein: CSARDIRSGMNTEAFF. As DNA, the CDR3 is TGCAGTGCTCGGGACATAAGGTCAGGCATGAACACTGAAGCTTTCTTT.

V is TRBV18 and J is TRBJ1-3; weak D call: TRBD1 (5 bases). Per the germline V gene, CDR1 is KGHSH and CDR2 is LQKENI. The length of the CDR3 is 16 residues. Between the trimmed V and J ends, which lost 5 bases and 4 bases, there was a span of 18 bases. The CDR3 sequence is CASSSRGPDGGNTIYF. The CDR3 coding sequence is TGTGCCAGCTCATCCCGGGGACCCGACGGAGGAAACACCATATATTTT.

This clonotype was detected a few times. V and J are TRBV6-1 and TRBJ2-1; the match to TRBD2 covers 9 bases. CDR1 and CDR2 (germline): MNHNS, SASEGT. The trim removed 1 base at V and 10 bases at J, leaving 11 bases unmatched. This CDR3 spans 16 amino acids. DNA for the CDR3: TGTGCCAGCAGTGAAGGGGGTAGCGGGAGATTCTGGGAGCAGTTCTTC. Its translation is CASSEGGSGRFWEQFF.

This clonotype was seen a few times. The chain couples TRBV20-1 to TRBJ2-3; 7 bases match TRBD2. There are 14 residues in the CDR3. The J segment lost 3 bases and the V segment lost 3 bases, leaving 6 bases of the junction unmatched. CDR1 and CDR2 (germline): DFQATT, SNEGSKA (reference sequence). CDR3 in DNA: TGCAGTGCTAGGCCAGGCGGGAGTACAGATACGCAGTATTTT. Translating it yields CSARPGGSTDTQYF.

This clonotype has at least ten counts. The J gene is TRBJ2-7, the V gene TRBV7-2, with no clear D. Trimming stripped 1 base from V and 1 base from J, with 11 bases between. CDR1 is SGHTA, CDR2 FQGNSA, per germline. This CDR3 is 15 amino acids long. The CDR3 region is CASSLGLVVSYEQYF. CDR3 coding DNA: TGTGCCAGCAGCTTAGGGTTAGTAGTTTCCTACGAGCAGTACTTC.

This sequence joins TRBV5-1 and TRBJ2-3; D might be TRBD2 (6 bases). The CDR3 runs to 16 residues. V lost 2 bases, J lost 8 bases, and 21 bases lay in between. CDR1 is SGHRS and CDR2 is YFSETQ in the germline V gene. The chain's CDR3 is CASSLTSFWVGGTQYF. CDR3 bases: TGCGCCAGCAGCTTAACTAGCTTTTGGGTTGGCGGTACGCAGTATTTT.

This clonotype was seen a few times. The chain joins TRBV7-2 to TRBJ1-2, with D hard to call. V was cut by 5 bases and J by 7 bases, with 14 bases left in between. This CDR3 is 13 amino acids long. Germline loops: CDR1 SGHTA, CDR2 FQGNSA. Here the CDR3 reads CASSPVGFSGYTF. CDR3 nucleotide sequence: TGTGCCAGCAGCCCCGTGGGTTTTAGTGGCTACACCTTC.

The chain couples TRBV12-3 or TRBV12-4 to TRBJ2-2; D may match TRBD1 or TRBD2 (5 bases each). The CDR3 extends over 15 amino acids. Between the trimmed V and J ends, which lost 6 bases and 4 bases, there was a span of 15 bases. The DNA for the CDR3 is TGTGCCAGCAGCCCCGGGACCGCGAGCACCGGGGAGCTGTTTTTT. Translating it yields CASSPGTASTGELFF.

This clonotype was observed many times. This sequence joins TRBV5-6 and TRBJ2-1, with 10 positions matching TRBD1. The length of the CDR3 is 15 residues. Germline V gene data show CDR1 as SGHDT and CDR2 as YYEEEE. The J segment lost 10 bases and the V segment lost 4 bases, leaving 11 bases of the junction unmatched. DNA for the CDR3: TGTGCCAGCAGCCCGCTCCCCTGGGACAGGGGAGAGCAGTTCTTC. Amino acid sequence: CASSPLPWDRGEQFF.

The CDR3 nucleotides are TGTGCCAGCTCATCACGGACAGGGACAGACGAGCAGTACTTC. This translates into CASSSRTGTDEQYF. V gene TRBV18 combines with J gene TRBJ2-7; 8 bases fit TRBD1. This CDR3 comprises 14 residues. Unmatched junction bases numbered 8, after V lost 5 bases and J lost 5 bases. CDR1 KGHSH and CDR2 LQKENI come from the germline V gene.

This chain joins TRBV24-1 and TRBJ2-1; D may be TRBD1 or TRBD2 (5 bases each). Trimming stripped 3 bases from V and 5 bases from J, with 16 bases between. From germline, CDR1 is KGHDR and CDR2 SFDVKD. The CDR3 consists of 16 residues. CDR3 DNA sequence: TGTGCCACCAGTGATGCCGACCGGGGCAGTGACAATGAGCAGTTCTTC. Translation gives CATSDADRGSDNEQFF.

This clonotype has more than one count but fewer than ten. The CDR3 here is CASSYGTALKGYTF. The CDR3 coding sequence is TGTGCCAGCAGCTACGGGACGGCTTTAAAAGGCTACACCTTC. V is TRBV11-2 and J is TRBJ1-2; tentatively, D is TRBD1 (5 bases). This CDR3 is built from 14 residues. V shed 4 bases and J shed 8 bases, with 17 bases lying between them. CDR1 and CDR2 from the germline V gene are SGHAT and FQNNGV. The variable domain in full, completed from reference TRBV11-2 and TRBJ1-2, reads EAGVAQSPRYKIIEKRQSVAFWCNPISGHATLYWYQQILGQGPKLLIQFQNNGVVDDSQLPKDRFSAERLKGVDSTLKIQPAKLEDSAVYLCASSYGTALKGYTFGSGTRLTVV.

In this sample, this clonotype turned up a few times. This rearrangement joins TRBV28 to TRBJ2-6, with D possibly TRBD1 on 6 matching bases. Germline CDR1 and CDR2: MDHEN and SYDVKM. The V end lost 3 bases, the J end lost 0 bases, and 15 bases lay between the germline ends. The CDR3 length is 18 residues. The CDR3 spells CASSLSGIRGSGANVLTF. CDR3 coding DNA: TGTGCCAGCAGTTTGTCTGGGATCAGGGGCTCTGGGGCCAACGTCCTGACTTTC. The full variable domain, its missing parts supplied by reference TRBV28 and TRBJ2-6, is DVKVTQSSRYLVKRTGEKVFLECVQDMDHENMFWYRQDPGLGLRLIYFSYDVKMKEKGDIPEGYSVSREKKERFSLILESASTNQTSMYLCASSLSGIRGSGANVLTFGAGSRLTVL.